This is a list of T cell receptor beta chains from one sample in a study of T cells in Graves' hyperthyroidism and ophthalmopathy. TCRdb re-called the multiplex PCR reads through MiXCR, storing one row per CDR3 protein. The profile shows about 320,000 distinct CDR3 sequences, approximately 16% of them singletons. The sequencing sample was made of blood. All receptors come from a man aged 25 to 40 with Graves' hyperthyroidism. CDR3s include the opening cysteine and the closing phenylalanine or tryptophan. Each record gives: clone size, J gene, CDR3 length, D gene, V gene, CDR3 protein, CDR3 DNA. D genes are given only for firm matches. Clone size, where shown, is once, few, many, or a class for clones that have expanded.

>-|TRBJ1-6|14|-|TRBV7-9
CASSPDGSNSPLHF
TGTGCCAGCAGCCCGGACGGTTCGAATTCACCCCTCCACTTT
>many|TRBJ2-7|16|TRBD2|TRBV27
CASSPYSGSLTYEQYF
TGTGCCAGCAGTCCATATAGCGGGAGCTTGACCTACGAGCAGTACTTC
>-|TRBJ2-7|16|-|TRBV4-2
CASSQDRATGSNEQYF
TGTGCCAGCAGCCAAGATAGGGCTACCGGATCGAACGAGCAGTACTTC
>many|TRBJ2-7|15|-|TRBV2
CASSEQSSKYYEQYF
TGTGCCAGCAGTGAACAGTCTAGCAAATACTACGAGCAGTACTTC
>many|TRBJ1-3|12|-|TRBV3-1
CASRSRGNTIYF
TGTGCCAGTCGGAGTCGCGGAAACACCATATATTTT
>many|TRBJ2-3|13|-|TRBV5-1
CASSLQVTDTQYF
TGCGCCAGCAGCTTGCAGGTCACAGATACGCAGTATTTT
>many|TRBJ1-1|14|-|TRBV7-9
CASSLVGGPTEAFF
TGTGCCAGCAGCTTAGTTGGGGGGCCCACTGAAGCTTTCTTT
>many|TRBJ1-2|13|-|TRBV2
CASSERGGNGYTF
TGTGCCAGCAGTGAAAGAGGAGGTAATGGCTACACCTTC
>-|TRBJ1-1|13|-|TRBV6-1
CASRKPGPTEAFF
TGTGCCAGCAGGAAACCCGGGCCCACTGAAGCTTTCTTT
>few|TRBJ1-1|13|-|TRBV12-3/TRBV12-4
CASSLLARVEAFF
TGTGCCAGCAGCTTACTTGCTAGGGTCGAGGCTTTCTTT